This T cell receptor (beta chain) emerged from a study of cytomegalovirus exposure and HLA in healthy donors. Findings of the study overall: Reports showed the classifier diagnosing cytomegalovirus status with high specificity and sensitivity.

Clones were read by immunoSEQ multiplex PCR, and TCRdb kept only the in-frame ones, dropping some. Of about 60,000 clones listed, 90% to 97% are singletons. CDR3 length equals 16 residues. Trimming shortened V by 0 bases and J by 0 bases, and 7 bases separated the two germline ends. Germline values: CDR1 SGHNT, CDR2 YYREEE (reference sequence). Remarks on this clone: What it binds is unknown.

The 120-subject validation cohort, separate from the approximately 630-subject first cohort, included the donors. The sample taken for sequencing was PBMCs. The TCR comes from a woman between 18 and 29 years old in good health and CMV-seronegative. The chain joins TRBV5-4 to TRBJ2-6, with no clear D. DNA for the CDR3: TGTGCCAGCAGCTTGGGATACAACTCTGGGGCCAACGTCCTGACTTTC. Residues: CASSLGYNSGANVLTF.